Listed below are T cell receptor beta chains from one sample, sequenced in a study of blood T cell repertoires in COVID-19. Sequenced by immunoSEQ multiplex PCR; TCRdb stores in-frame clones only, minus some. This sample has 150,000 to 250,000 clones, with about 80% found just once. Sequenced: peripheral blood. These receptor sequences come from a human donor with acute or convalescent COVID-19. The donor label of this sample is uncertain. Both conserved end residues are part of each CDR3. D genes are given only for firm matches.

D	V	J	CDR3
TRBD1	TRBV5-1	TRBJ1-3	CASSLTGGVVGNTIYF
NA	TRBV18	TRBJ2-1	CASSPLTLTYNEQFF
TRBD1	TRBV7-9	TRBJ2-7	CASSLTGVARYEQYF
NA	TRBV27	TRBJ2-2	CASSLSRTSHTGELFF
NA	TRBV28	TRBJ1-2	CASSLGGGGVDYGYTF
TRBD1	TRBV9	TRBJ1-5	CASSAGTGGQPQHF
NA	TRBV10-3	TRBJ1-1	CATRDSTAGTEAFF
NA	TRBV7-9	TRBJ1-1	CASSLEGLKNTEAFF
NA	TRBV29-1	TRBJ1-4	CSVEDGLNEKLFF
TRBD2	TRBV11-2	TRBJ2-1	CASSFVRGGSSWFF
NA	TRBV5-1	TRBJ1-4	CASSLAGGNEKLFF
NA	TRBV7-2	TRBJ2-4	CASSLNPGNKNIQYF
NA	TRBV5-8	TRBJ2-6	CASQGSPRSSGANVLTF
NA	TRBV5-1	TRBJ2-1	CASSEGIRSSYNEQFF
TRBD1	TRBV11-2	TRBJ2-5	CASSFTGQGETQYF
TRBD1	TRBV4-3	TRBJ2-7	CASSRDRGTGANEQYF
TRBD2	TRBV18	TRBJ2-3	CASSPGASGITDTQYF
NA	TRBV5-1	TRBJ2-1	CASSLGVATRNEQFF
TRBD1	TRBV28	TRBJ1-4	CASTTGGLGEKLFF
TRBD1	TRBV12-3/TRBV12-4	TRBJ2-7	CASTGTELYEQYF
TRBD2	TRBV3-1/TRBV3-2	TRBJ2-2	CASSQVPSGSTGELFF
NA	TRBV5-1	TRBJ1-2	CASSFGGVGGYTF
NA	TRBV27	TRBJ2-7	CASSGGGGVGSYEQYF
TRBD1	TRBV27	TRBJ1-5	CASSLRQGSNQPQHF
NA	TRBV7-8	TRBJ1-5	CASSRGGDQPQHF
NA	TRBV6-5	TRBJ2-7	CASSYRGGPYEQYF